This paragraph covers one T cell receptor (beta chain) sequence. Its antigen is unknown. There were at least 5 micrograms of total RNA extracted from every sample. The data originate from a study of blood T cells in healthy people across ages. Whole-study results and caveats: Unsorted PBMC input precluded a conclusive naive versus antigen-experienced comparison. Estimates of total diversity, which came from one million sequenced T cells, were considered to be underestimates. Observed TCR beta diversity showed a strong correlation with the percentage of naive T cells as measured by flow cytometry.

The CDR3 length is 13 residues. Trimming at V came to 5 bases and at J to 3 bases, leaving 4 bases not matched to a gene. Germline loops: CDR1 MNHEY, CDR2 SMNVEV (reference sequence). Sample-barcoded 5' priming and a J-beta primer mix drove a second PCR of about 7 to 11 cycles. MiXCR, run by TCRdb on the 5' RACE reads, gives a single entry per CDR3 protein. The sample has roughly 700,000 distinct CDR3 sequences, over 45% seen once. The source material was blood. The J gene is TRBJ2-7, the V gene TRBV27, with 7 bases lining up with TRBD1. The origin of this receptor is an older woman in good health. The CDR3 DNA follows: TGTGCCAGCAGTGGGCCAGGGGGCTACGAGCAGTACTTC. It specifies CASSGPGGYEQYF.